This paragraph covers one TCR beta chain sequence. Its antigen is currently unknown. The data are from a study of T cell repertoires in cytomegalovirus infection. Each CDR3 protein gets one entry after TCRdb re-called the reads with MiXCR. The sample has roughly 68,000 distinct CDR3 sequences, 20% to 25% seen once. Whole-study results and caveats: HLA-C-restricted, CMV-specific TCR beta clonotypes were dominant ex vivo.

Sample: CD8+ T cells from cultured PBMCs, taken from culture after CMV antigen stimulation. The clonotype originates from a human donor in good health (CMV status not recorded). Some clones in this sample may be carry-over from other donors' samples.

The CDR3 here is CASTRTSGGYEQFF. DNA for the CDR3: TGTGCCAGCACCCGGACTAGCGGGGGTTATGAGCAGTTCTTC. This rearrangement joins TRBV9 to TRBJ2-1; 13 bases map to TRBD2. Germline V gene sequence: CDR1 SGDLS, CDR2 YYNGEE. Germline trimming cut 6 bases from V and 8 bases from J; bases unmatched to any gene: 5. This CDR3 spans 14 amino acids.